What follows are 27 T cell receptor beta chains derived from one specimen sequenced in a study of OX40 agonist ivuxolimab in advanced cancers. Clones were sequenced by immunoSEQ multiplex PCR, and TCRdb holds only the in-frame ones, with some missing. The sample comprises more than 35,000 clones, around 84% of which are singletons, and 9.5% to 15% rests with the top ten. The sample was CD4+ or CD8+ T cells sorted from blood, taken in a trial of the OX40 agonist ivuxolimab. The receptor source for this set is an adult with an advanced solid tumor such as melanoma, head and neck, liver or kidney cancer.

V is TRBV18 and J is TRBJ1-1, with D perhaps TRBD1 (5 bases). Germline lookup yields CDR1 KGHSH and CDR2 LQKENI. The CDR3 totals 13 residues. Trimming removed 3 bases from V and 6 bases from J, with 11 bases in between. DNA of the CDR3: TGTGCCAGCTCACCCGGGACTAACCCTGAAGCTTTCTTT. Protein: CASSPGTNPEAFF.

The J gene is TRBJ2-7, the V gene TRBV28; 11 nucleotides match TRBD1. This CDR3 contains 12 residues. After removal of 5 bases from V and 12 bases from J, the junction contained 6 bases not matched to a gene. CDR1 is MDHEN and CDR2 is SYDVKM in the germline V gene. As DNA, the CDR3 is TGTGCCAGCAGTCCAGGACAGGGGGCAGGGTACTTC. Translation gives CASSPGQGAGYF. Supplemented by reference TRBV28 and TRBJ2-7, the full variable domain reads DVKVTQSSRYLVKRTGEKVFLECVQDMDHENMFWYRQDPGLGLRLIYFSYDVKMKEKGDIPEGYSVSREKKERFSLILESASTNQTSMYLCASSPGQGAGYFGPGTRLTVT.

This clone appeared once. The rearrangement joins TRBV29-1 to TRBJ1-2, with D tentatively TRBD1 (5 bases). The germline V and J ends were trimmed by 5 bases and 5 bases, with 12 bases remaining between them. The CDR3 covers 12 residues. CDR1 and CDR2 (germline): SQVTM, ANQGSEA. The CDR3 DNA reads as TGCAGCGTTCTGGACACGTCATATGGCTACACCTTC. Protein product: CSVLDTSYGYTF.

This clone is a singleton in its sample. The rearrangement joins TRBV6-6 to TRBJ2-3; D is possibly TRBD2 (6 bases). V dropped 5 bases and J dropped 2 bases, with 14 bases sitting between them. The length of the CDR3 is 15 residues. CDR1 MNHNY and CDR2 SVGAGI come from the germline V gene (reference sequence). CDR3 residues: CASSPRGGITDTQYF. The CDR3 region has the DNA TGTGCCAGCAGTCCCCGTGGGGGGATCACAGATACGCAGTATTTT.

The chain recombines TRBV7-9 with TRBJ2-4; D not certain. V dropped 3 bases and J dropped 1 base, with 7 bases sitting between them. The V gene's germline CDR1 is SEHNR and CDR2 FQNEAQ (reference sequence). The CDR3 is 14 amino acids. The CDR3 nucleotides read TGTGCCAGCAGCTTCGACGGCGCCAAAAACATTCAGTACTTC. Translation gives CASSFDGAKNIQYF.

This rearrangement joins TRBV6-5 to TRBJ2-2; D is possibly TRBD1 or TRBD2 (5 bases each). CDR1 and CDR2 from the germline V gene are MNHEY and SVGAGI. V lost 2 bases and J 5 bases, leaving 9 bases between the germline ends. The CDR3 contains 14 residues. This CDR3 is CASSYGGETGELFF. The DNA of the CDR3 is TGTGCCAGCAGTTACGGGGGAGAGACCGGGGAGCTGTTTTTT.

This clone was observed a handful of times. CDR3 sequence (DNA): TGTGCCAGCACCTTTCGGACAGGGGGCGAAACCGGGGAGCTGTTTTTT. This sequence encodes CASTFRTGGETGELFF. V and J are TRBV7-8 and TRBJ2-2, with 11 bases fitting TRBD1. The germline V gene has CDR1 SGHVS and CDR2 FQNEAQ. J lost 5 bases, V lost 7 bases, and 9 bases had no gene match. The CDR3 is made up of 16 amino acids.

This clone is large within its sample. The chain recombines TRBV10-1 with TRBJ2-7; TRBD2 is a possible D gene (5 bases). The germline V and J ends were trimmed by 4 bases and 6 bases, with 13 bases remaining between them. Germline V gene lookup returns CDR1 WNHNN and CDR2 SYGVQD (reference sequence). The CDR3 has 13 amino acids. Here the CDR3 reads CASSAGSASEQYF. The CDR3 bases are TGCGCCAGCAGTGCAGGTAGCGCGTCCGAGCAGTACTTC.

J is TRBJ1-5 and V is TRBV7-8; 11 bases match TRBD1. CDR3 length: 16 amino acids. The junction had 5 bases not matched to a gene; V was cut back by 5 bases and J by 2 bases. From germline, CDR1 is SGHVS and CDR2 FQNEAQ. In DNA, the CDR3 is TGTGCCAGCAGCCCCGGACAGGGGGCGGGCAATCAGCCCCAGCATTTT. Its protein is CASSPGQGAGNQPQHF.

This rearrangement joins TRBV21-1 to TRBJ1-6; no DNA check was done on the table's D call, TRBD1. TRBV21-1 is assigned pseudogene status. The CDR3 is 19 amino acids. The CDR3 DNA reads TGTGCCAGCAGCAAAAAGACTCGGGACAGGGGGGACTATAATTCACCCCTCCACTTT. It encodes CASSKKTRDRGDYNSPLHF.

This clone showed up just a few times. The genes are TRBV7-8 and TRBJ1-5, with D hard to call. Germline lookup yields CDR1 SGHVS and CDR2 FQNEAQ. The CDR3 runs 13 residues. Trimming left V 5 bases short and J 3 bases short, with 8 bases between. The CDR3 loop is CASSPSFNQPQHF. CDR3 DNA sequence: TGTGCCAGCAGCCCCAGCTTCAATCAGCCCCAGCATTTT.

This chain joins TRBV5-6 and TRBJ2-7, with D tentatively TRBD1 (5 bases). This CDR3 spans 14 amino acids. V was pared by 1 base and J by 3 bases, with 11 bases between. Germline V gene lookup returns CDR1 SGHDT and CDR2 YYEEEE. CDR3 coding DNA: TGTGCCAGCAGCTTGTTTGACAGAGACTACGAGCAGTACTTC. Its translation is CASSLFDRDYEQYF. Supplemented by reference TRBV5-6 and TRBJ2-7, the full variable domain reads DAGVTQSPTHLIKTRGQQVTLRCSPKSGHDTVSWYQQALGQGPQFIFQYYEEEERQRGNFPDRFSGHQFPNYSSELNVNALLLGDSALYLCASSLFDRDYEQYFGPGTRLTVT.

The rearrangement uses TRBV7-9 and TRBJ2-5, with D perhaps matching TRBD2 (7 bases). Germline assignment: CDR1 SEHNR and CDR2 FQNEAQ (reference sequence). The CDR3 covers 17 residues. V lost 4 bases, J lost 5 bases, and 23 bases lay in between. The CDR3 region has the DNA TGTGCCAGCAGCTCCCTAGTCGGACGGGGGGCTGGGGAGACCCAGTACTTC. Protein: CASSSLVGRGAGETQYF.

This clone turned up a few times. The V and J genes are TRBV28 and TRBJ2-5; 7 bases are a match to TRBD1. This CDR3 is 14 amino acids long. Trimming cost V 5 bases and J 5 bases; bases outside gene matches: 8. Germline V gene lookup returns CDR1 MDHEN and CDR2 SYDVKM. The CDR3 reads CASSTPTGQETQYF. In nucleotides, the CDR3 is TGTGCCAGCAGTACTCCGACAGGGCAGGAGACCCAGTACTTC.

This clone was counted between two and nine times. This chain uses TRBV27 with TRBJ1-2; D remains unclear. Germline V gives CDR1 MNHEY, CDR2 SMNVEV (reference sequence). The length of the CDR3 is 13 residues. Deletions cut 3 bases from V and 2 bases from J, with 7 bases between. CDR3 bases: TGTGCCAGCAGTTTTGGCGGAAACTATGGCTACACCTTC. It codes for CASSFGGNYGYTF.

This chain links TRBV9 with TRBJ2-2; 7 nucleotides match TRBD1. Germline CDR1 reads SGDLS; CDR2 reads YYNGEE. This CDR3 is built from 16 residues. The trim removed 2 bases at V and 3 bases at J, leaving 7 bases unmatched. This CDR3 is CASSVFEGADTGELFF. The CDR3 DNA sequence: TGTGCCAGCAGCGTTTTTGAGGGGGCGGACACCGGGGAGCTGTTTTTT.

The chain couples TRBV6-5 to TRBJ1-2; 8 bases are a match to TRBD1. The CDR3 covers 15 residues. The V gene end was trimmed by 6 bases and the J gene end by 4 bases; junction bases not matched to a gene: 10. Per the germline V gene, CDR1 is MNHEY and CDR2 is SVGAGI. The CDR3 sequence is CASSRQGAQGYGYTF. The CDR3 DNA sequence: TGTGCCAGCAGCCGTCAGGGGGCGCAAGGCTATGGCTACACCTTC.

CDR3 nucleotide sequence: TGCGCCAGCAGTATCAGCCTGAACACCGGGGAGCTGTTTTTT. It translates to CASSISLNTGELFF. J is TRBJ2-2 and V is TRBV10-1, with unresolved D. Germline CDR1 reads WNHNN; CDR2 reads SYGVQD (reference sequence). This CDR3 has 14 residues. Deletions cut 5 bases from V and 1 base from J, with 8 bases between.

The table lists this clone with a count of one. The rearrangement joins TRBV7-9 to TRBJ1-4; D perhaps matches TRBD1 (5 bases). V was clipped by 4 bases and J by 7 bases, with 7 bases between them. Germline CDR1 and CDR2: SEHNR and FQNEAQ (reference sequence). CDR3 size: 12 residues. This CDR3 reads CASSWGREKLFF. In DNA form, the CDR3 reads TGTGCCAGCAGCTGGGGACGTGAAAAACTGTTTTTT.

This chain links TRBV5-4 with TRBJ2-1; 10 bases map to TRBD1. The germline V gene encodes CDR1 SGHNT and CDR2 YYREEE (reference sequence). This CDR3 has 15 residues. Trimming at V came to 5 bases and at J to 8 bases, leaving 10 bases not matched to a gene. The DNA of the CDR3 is TGTGCCAGCAGTTCCGGGACAGGGGAGGAGTATGAGCAGTTCTTC. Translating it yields CASSSGTGEEYEQFF.

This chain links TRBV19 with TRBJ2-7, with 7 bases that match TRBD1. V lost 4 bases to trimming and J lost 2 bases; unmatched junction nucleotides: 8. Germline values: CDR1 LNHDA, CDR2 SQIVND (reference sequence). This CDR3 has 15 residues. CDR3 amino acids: CASSTLDRRPYEQYF. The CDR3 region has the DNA TGTGCCAGTAGTACCCTGGACAGGCGCCCCTACGAGCAGTACTTC.

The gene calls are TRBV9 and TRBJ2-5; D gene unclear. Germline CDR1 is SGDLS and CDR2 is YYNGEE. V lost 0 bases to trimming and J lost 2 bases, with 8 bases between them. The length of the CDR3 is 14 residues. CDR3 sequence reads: CASSVGERQETQYF. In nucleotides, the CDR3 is TGTGCCAGCAGCGTAGGGGAAAGACAAGAGACCCAGTACTTC.

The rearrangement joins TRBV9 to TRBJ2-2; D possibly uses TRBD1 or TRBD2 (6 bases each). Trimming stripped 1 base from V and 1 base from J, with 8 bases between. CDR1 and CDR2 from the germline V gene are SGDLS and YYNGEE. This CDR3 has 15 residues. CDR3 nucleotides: TGTGCCAGCAGCGTAAGGGGGGAGAACACCGGGGAGCTGTTTTTT. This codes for CASSVRGENTGELFF.

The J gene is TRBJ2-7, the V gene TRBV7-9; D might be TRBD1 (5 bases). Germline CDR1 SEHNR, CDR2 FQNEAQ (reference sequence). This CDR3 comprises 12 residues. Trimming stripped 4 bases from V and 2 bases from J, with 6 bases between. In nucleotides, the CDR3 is TGTGCCAGCAGCTCAGGGCCCTACGAGCAGTACTTC. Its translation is CASSSGPYEQYF.

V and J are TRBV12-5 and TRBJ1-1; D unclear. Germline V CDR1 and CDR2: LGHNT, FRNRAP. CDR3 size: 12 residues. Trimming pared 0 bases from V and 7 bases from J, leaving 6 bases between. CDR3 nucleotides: TGTGCTAGTGGTTTGGTACAAAGTGAAGCTTTCTTT. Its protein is CASGLVQSEAFF. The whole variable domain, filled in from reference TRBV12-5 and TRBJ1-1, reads DARVTQTPRHKVTEMGQEVTMRCQPILGHNTVFWYRQTMMQGLELLAYFRNRAPLDDSGMPKDRFSAEMPDATLATLKIQPSEPRDSAVYFCASGLVQSEAFFGQGTRLTVV.

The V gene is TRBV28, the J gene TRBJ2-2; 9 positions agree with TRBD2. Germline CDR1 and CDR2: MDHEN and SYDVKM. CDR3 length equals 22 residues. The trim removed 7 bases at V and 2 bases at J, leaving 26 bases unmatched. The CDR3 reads CASIWEVPRFGREGRNTGELFF. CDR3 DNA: TGTGCCAGCATTTGGGAGGTCCCCCGGTTTGGGCGGGAGGGCCGAAACACCGGGGAGCTGTTTTTT.

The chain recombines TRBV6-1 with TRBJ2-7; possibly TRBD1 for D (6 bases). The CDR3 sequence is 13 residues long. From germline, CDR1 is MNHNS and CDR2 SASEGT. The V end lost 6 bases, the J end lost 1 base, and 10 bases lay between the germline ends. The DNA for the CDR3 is TGTGCCAGCAGCTTGGGACAATCCTACGAGCAGTACTTC. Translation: CASSLGQSYEQYF.